This is a list of T cell receptor beta chains from one sample in a study of post-analysis software for immune sequencing data. TCRdb re-analysed the PCR reads in MiXCR, keeping a single row per CDR3 protein. This table holds about 620,000 distinct CDR3 sequences, about 40% found once. The source material was blood. The receptor set was obtained from a girl aged 10 to 17 with multiple sclerosis. Both conserved end residues are part of each CDR3. A D gene is named only where the DNA matches it firmly. Not every row has a clone size; where given, it reads once, few, many or a size class.

j_call,v_call,d_call,clone_size,cdr3_nt,cdr3_aa
TRBJ2-7,TRBV2,TRBD2,.,TGTGCCAGCAGTTTGAGAGCGGGAGGCATTACCTACGAGCAGTACTTC,CASSLRAGGITYEQYF
TRBJ2-1,TRBV5-1,.,.,TGCGCCAGCAGACAGGTAGAAAATGGCAATGAGCAGTTCTTC,CASRQVENGNEQFF
TRBJ2-7,TRBV25-1,.,few,TGTGCCAGCAGTGCGGACGGGAGTCCCTACGAGCAGTACTTC,CASSADGSPYEQYF
TRBJ2-1,TRBV12-3/TRBV12-4,TRBD2,.,TGTGCCAGCAGTGTCACTAGCGGGATTGGCGAGCAGTTCTTC,CASSVTSGIGEQFF
TRBJ2-5,TRBV12-3/TRBV12-4,.,.,TGTGCCAGCAGTTTAGCGGTGTCGGAAGAGACCCAGTACTTC,CASSLAVSEETQYF
TRBJ2-6,TRBV20-1,TRBD2,few,TGCAGTGCCCTCCGGGGGGCTGGGGCCAACGTCCTGACTTTC,CSALRGAGANVLTF
TRBJ2-7,TRBV10-3,.,.,TGTGCCATCAGTGAGTCGACGAAGGCGGGCTCCTACAATGAGCAGTACTTC,CAISESTKAGSYNEQYF
TRBJ2-3,TRBV5-5,TRBD2,.,TGTGCCAGCAGCGGACTAGCGGCAGCTTTGAGCACAGATACGCAGTATTTT,CASSGLAAALSTDTQYF
TRBJ2-2,TRBV10-3,TRBD2,few,TGTGCCATCAGTGAGGGACTAGCGGGAGCCGGGGAGCTGTTTTTT,CAISEGLAGAGELFF
TRBJ2-1,TRBV11-3,.,.,TGTGCCAGCAGCTTAGCCTTTAGCGGAGACAATGAGCAGTTCTTC,CASSLAFSGDNEQFF
TRBJ2-1,TRBV4-1,TRBD2,few,TGCGCCAGCAGCCCACTAGCGGGGGGGCCCCATGAGCAGTTCTTC,CASSPLAGGPHEQFF
TRBJ1-2,TRBV29-1,.,many,TGCAGCGTTGAAGAGGGTAGAGGGCCATCGGGGGGCTACACCTTC,CSVEEGRGPSGGYTF
TRBJ1-5,TRBV7-2,.,few,TGTGCCAGCAGCTTAGCTGTCCTCAATCAGCCCCAGCATTTT,CASSLAVLNQPQHF
TRBJ2-4,TRBV12-3/TRBV12-4,.,few,TGTGCCAGCAGTTTTCAGGGTATGACCAAAAACATTCAGTACTTC,CASSFQGMTKNIQYF
TRBJ2-5,TRBV7-2,TRBD2,many,TGTGCCAGCAGCCCTACTAGCGGGAGTCCGGAGACCCAGTACTTC,CASSPTSGSPETQYF
TRBJ2-7,TRBV12-3/TRBV12-4,TRBD2,.,TGTGCCAGCAGTTTGTTAGCGGGGGGCCTTTACGAGCAGTACTTC,CASSLLAGGLYEQYF
TRBJ2-5,TRBV6-4,.,few,TGTGCCAGCAGTGGACAGCCCCAAGAGACCCAGTACTTC,CASSGQPQETQYF
TRBJ2-1,TRBV15,TRBD2,few,TGTGCCACCAGCAGAGGGCTAGCGGGGAGTACCTACAATGAGCAGTTCTTC,CATSRGLAGSTYNEQFF
TRBJ1-1,TRBV5-1,.,once,TGCGCCAGCAGCTCGGGGGGAGGGCTGAACACTGAAGCTTTCTTT,CASSSGGGLNTEAFF
TRBJ1-5,TRBV12-3/TRBV12-4,TRBD1,few,TGTGCCAGCAGGCCCCCGGGACAGTTTGGATCAGGGCGCAATCAGCCCCAGCATTTT,CASRPPGQFGSGRNQPQHF
TRBJ2-2,TRBV5-5,TRBD2,.,TGTGCCAGCAGCACAAGCGGGGGGGCCGCCGGGGAGCTGTTTTTT,CASSTSGGAAGELFF
TRBJ1-6,TRBV5-5,TRBD1,.,TGTGCCAGCAGCTTCTCTCGACAGGGGCCCTATAATTCACCCCTCCACTTT,CASSFSRQGPYNSPLHF
TRBJ2-7,TRBV7-8,TRBD2,.,TGTGCCAGCAGCTGGGGACTAGCGGACGAGCAGTACTTC,CASSWGLADEQYF